A single sample gave rise to the 30 T cell receptor beta chains below, sequenced in a study of tumor T cells in aggressive B-cell lymphoma. Profiled with immunoSEQ multiplex PCR; TCRdb holds only in-frame clones, not every one. The table has 2,000 to 2,500 clones, around 93% seen once. Sequencing was done on a sample of tumor tissue. Receptors originate from an adult with diffuse large B cell lymphoma.

CDR3 DNA sequence: TGTGCCAGCAGTTGGGCGGACTTATCCTACGAGCAGTACTTC. It is translated as CASSWADLSYEQYF. The V and J genes are TRBV27 and TRBJ2-5, with D perhaps matching TRBD2 (5 bases). The DNA end is more similar to TRBJ2-7, so the J call may be wrong. From germline, CDR1 is MNHEY and CDR2 SMNVEV (reference sequence). The CDR3 has 14 residues.

J is TRBJ2-5 and V is TRBV7-2, with a possible D match to TRBD2 (7 bases). V lost 3 bases, J lost 4 bases, and 15 bases lay in between. Per germline, CDR1 SGHTA and CDR2 FQGNSA. The CDR3 has 15 amino acids. The CDR3 sequence is CASSFALGGGETQYF. The CDR3 nucleotides are TGTGCCAGCAGCTTCGCTTTAGGGGGGGGAGAGACCCAGTACTTC. Full variable domain (remainder filled in from reference TRBV7-2 and TRBJ2-5): GAGVSQSPSNKVTEKGKDVELRCDPISGHTALYWYRQSLGQGLEFLIYFQGNSAPDKSGLPSDRFSAERTGGSVSTLTIQRTQQEDSAVYLCASSFALGGGETQYFGPGTRLLVL.

The chain employs TRBV9 and TRBJ2-7; D is possibly TRBD2 (6 bases). Trimming took off 0 bases at V and 5 bases at J, with 12 bases between the two ends. CDR1 is SGDLS, CDR2 YYNGEE, per germline. The length of the CDR3 is 14 residues. The CDR3 sequence is CASSVAAGLNEQYF. The CDR3 DNA reads TGTGCCAGCAGCGTAGCTGCGGGACTCAACGAGCAGTACTTC.

J is TRBJ2-3 and V is TRBV5-8; 8 nucleotides agree with TRBD2. CDR1 is SGHTS and CDR2 is YDEGEE in the germline V gene. The junction had 6 bases not matched to a gene; V was cut back by 2 bases and J by 4 bases. This CDR3 comprises 15 residues. CDR3 region: CASSFTSGVADTQYF. Written as DNA, the CDR3 is TGTGCCAGCAGCTTCACTAGCGGCGTCGCAGATACGCAGTATTTT.

The J gene is TRBJ2-1, the V gene TRBV7-3; 8 bases line up with TRBD2. The V segment lost 1 base and the J segment 6 bases; nucleotides outside the gene matches: 5. There are 15 residues in the CDR3. In germline, CDR1 is SGHTA, CDR2 FQGTGA. CDR3 loop: CASSLIGRALNEQFF. The CDR3 DNA reads TGTGCCAGCAGCTTAATCGGGAGGGCCCTCAATGAGCAGTTCTTC.

This clone came up once. This sequence joins TRBV4-1 and TRBJ1-2; D may be TRBD1 (6 bases). Germline CDR1 reads MGHRA; CDR2 reads YSYEKL. Between the trimmed V and J ends, which lost 4 bases and 5 bases, there was a span of 20 bases. This CDR3 region has 16 residues. The chain's CDR3 is CASSPSWGRGRYGYTF. The CDR3, as DNA: TGCGCCAGCAGCCCCAGCTGGGGCAGGGGTAGGTATGGCTACACCTTC.

The chain has TRBV6-5 and TRBJ1-5, with TRBD1 matching over 7 bases. V lost 6 bases and J lost 6; bases outside the gene matches: 11. The CDR3 has 15 residues. Germline V CDR1 and CDR2: MNHEY, SVGAGI. The CDR3 DNA reads TGTGCCAGCAGACGAGGGACAGATGGGGTTCAGCCCCAGCATTTT. As protein: CASRRGTDGVQPQHF.

The chain couples TRBV2 to TRBJ1-2; TRBD1 matches at 7 bases. J gave up 3 bases and V 6 bases, and 1 base lay outside the gene matches. The CDR3 covers 12 residues. The germline V gene encodes CDR1 SNHLY and CDR2 FYNNEI. CDR3 sequence (DNA): TGTGCCAGCAGACAGGGGTACTATGGCTACACCTTC. As protein: CASRQGYYGYTF.

CDR3 bases: TGCGCCAGCAGCTCACAGAGTAGCGAGCAGTACTTC. Its translation is CASSSQSSEQYF. The chain combines TRBV5-1 with TRBJ2-7; D remains ambiguous. Trimming pared 3 bases from V and 6 bases from J, leaving 10 bases between. Germline assignment: CDR1 SGHRS and CDR2 YFSETQ. This CDR3 is 12 amino acids long.

This chain uses TRBV5-6 with TRBJ2-4; D is possibly TRBD2 (6 bases). The CDR3 consists of 13 residues. Looked up from germline, CDR1 is SGHDT and CDR2 is YYEEEE. V lost 0 bases and J 8 bases, leaving 9 bases between the germline ends. The CDR3 protein is CASSLGGVYIQYF. The CDR3 nucleotides read TGTGCCAGCAGCTTGGGGGGGGTTTACATTCAGTACTTC.

DNA for the CDR3: TGTGCCAGCAGTCCCACGGGACAGGGCTCCTACAATGAGCAGTTCTTC. It yields the protein CASSPTGQGSYNEQFF. The V call is TRBV28, the J call TRBJ2-1; 9 bases match TRBD1. This CDR3 comprises 16 residues. Germline CDR1 reads MDHEN; CDR2 reads SYDVKM. After removal of 5 bases from V and 0 bases from J, the junction contained 5 bases not matched to a gene.

This chain joins TRBV28 and TRBJ1-5; TRBD1 matches at 8 bases. V dropped 6 bases and J dropped 6; count of bases not matched to a gene: 7. Germline V gene sequence: CDR1 MDHEN, CDR2 SYDVKM. The CDR3 consists of 14 residues. The CDR3 sequence: CASRPSTGVQPQHF. In DNA, the CDR3 is TGTGCCAGCAGACCTTCGACAGGGGTTCAGCCCCAGCATTTT.

The V and J genes are TRBV11-2 and TRBJ2-5; D may be TRBD1 (6 bases). In germline, CDR1 is SGHAT, CDR2 FQNNGV. There are 15 residues in the CDR3. Deletions cut 5 bases from V and 2 bases from J, with 15 bases between. CDR3 sequence reads: CASSTIQGPQETQYF. In DNA, the CDR3 is TGTGCCAGCAGCACAATACAGGGACCTCAAGAGACCCAGTACTTC.

This clone was found once. V gene TRBV5-6 combines with J gene TRBJ2-4; 11 nucleotides agree with TRBD2. The V gene's germline CDR1 is SGHDT and CDR2 YYEEEE. V shed 4 bases, J shed 0 bases, and the junction held 6 bases outside the gene matches. The CDR3 is made up of 17 amino acids. CDR3 residues: CASSLTSGALAKNIQYF. CDR3 DNA: TGTGCCAGCAGCCTGACTAGCGGGGCACTAGCCAAAAACATTCAGTACTTC.

The rearrangement links TRBV27 to TRBJ2-7, with 9 positions matching TRBD1. Per germline, CDR1 MNHEY and CDR2 SMNVEV (reference sequence). Trimming at V came to 3 bases and at J to 2 bases, leaving 5 bases not matched to a gene. The CDR3 runs 15 residues. The CDR3 loop reads CASSFRTGVTYEQYF. The CDR3 nucleotides are TGTGCCAGCAGTTTTAGGACAGGGGTCACCTACGAGCAGTACTTC.

The V call is TRBV27, the J call TRBJ1-2; maybe TRBD1 (6 bases). The V gene's germline CDR1 is MNHEY and CDR2 SMNVEV (reference sequence). The CDR3 covers 14 residues. V was clipped by 6 bases and J by 4 bases, with 15 bases between them. CDR3 sequence: CASRILQGPYGYTF. Written as DNA, the CDR3 is TGTGCCAGCAGGATACTACAGGGACCCTATGGCTACACCTTC.

This chain connects TRBV27 to TRBJ1-2; possible D gene TRBD1, 6 bases. Trimming cost V 5 bases and J 4 bases, with 14 bases left between them. CDR3 size: 14 residues. Per germline, CDR1 MNHEY and CDR2 SMNVEV (reference sequence). DNA for the CDR3: TGTGCCAGCAGTAGGACTGACAGGTCCTATGGCTACACCTTC. This codes for CASSRTDRSYGYTF.

The V call is TRBV5-1, the J call TRBJ1-1, with D perhaps TRBD1 (5 bases). This CDR3 has 14 residues. Deletions cut 4 bases from V and 1 base from J, with 11 bases between. CDR1 SGHRS and CDR2 YFSETQ come from the germline V gene. Here the CDR3 reads CASSQGLQNTEAFF. CDR3 DNA: TGCGCCAGCAGCCAGGGACTCCAGAACACTGAAGCTTTCTTT.

The sample holds one count of this clone. The V and J genes are TRBV5-5 and TRBJ1-2; no reliable D call. Germline lookup yields CDR1 SGHKS and CDR2 YYEKEE (reference sequence). Trimming pared 4 bases from V and 2 bases from J, leaving 9 bases between. The CDR3 contains 13 residues. The CDR3 DNA reads TGTGCCAGCAGCGCCGGAGGGAACTATGGCTACACCTTC. This codes for CASSAGGNYGYTF.

The chain is built from TRBV28 and TRBJ2-7; D perhaps matches TRBD2 (6 bases). Between the trimmed V and J ends, which lost 5 bases and 4 bases, there was a span of 15 bases. Germline CDR1 MDHEN, CDR2 SYDVKM. CDR3 length: 14 amino acids. The CDR3 loop is CASSPLAVHYEQYF. The CDR3, as DNA: TGTGCCAGCAGTCCTTTAGCGGTTCATTACGAGCAGTACTTC.

The CDR3 DNA is TGTGCCAGCAGCCGCCGACTAGTCGACCATGGCAATGAGCAGTTCTTC. Encoded protein: CASSRRLVDHGNEQFF. The chain couples TRBV4-2 to TRBJ2-1; D is perhaps TRBD2 (6 bases). The V gene lost 4 bases and the J gene lost 6 bases, with 19 bases spanning the gap. CDR3 length: 16 residues. Germline loops: CDR1 LGHNA, CDR2 YNFKEQ.

CDR3 in DNA: TGTGCCAGCAGCGCTTCGACTAGCGGGGGAGGGGATACGCAGTATTTT. This sequence encodes CASSASTSGGGDTQYF. J is TRBJ2-3 and V is TRBV9; 12 nucleotides match TRBD2. After removal of 3 bases from V and 6 bases from J, the junction contained 8 bases not matched to a gene. The V gene's germline CDR1 is SGDLS and CDR2 YYNGEE. The CDR3 contains 16 residues.

J is TRBJ1-2 and V is TRBV28; 7 bases align to TRBD1. This CDR3 spans 12 amino acids. The trim removed 5 bases at V and 4 bases at J, leaving 1 base unmatched. CDR1 is MDHEN and CDR2 is SYDVKM in the germline V gene. This CDR3 is CASSQGGYGYTF. The CDR3 DNA is TGTGCCAGCAGTCAGGGGGGCTATGGCTACACCTTC.

The rearrangement uses TRBV5-1 and TRBJ2-5; TRBD1 matches 11 bases. This CDR3 region has 18 residues. With V trimmed by 1 base and J by 5 bases, 13 bases remained unmatched. CDR1 SGHRS and CDR2 YFSETQ come from the germline V gene. As DNA, the CDR3 is TGCGCCAGCAGCTTGAGAGGGGACAGGGGGTTATCGGGCGAGACCCAGTACTTC. This encodes CASSLRGDRGLSGETQYF.

The CDR3: CASSRKTGSGEKLFF. CDR3 in DNA: TGTGCCAGCAGTAGAAAAACAGGGAGCGGCGAAAAACTGTTTTTT. The chain joins TRBV6-5 to TRBJ1-4, with D possibly being TRBD1 (6 bases). This CDR3 is built from 15 residues. V lost 5 bases, J lost 8 bases, and 18 bases lay in between. Germline V gene sequence: CDR1 MNHEY, CDR2 SVGAGI.

The chain combines TRBV5-4 with TRBJ1-5; 7 bases are shared with TRBD1. Germline-derived CDR1 and CDR2 are SGHNT and YYREEE (reference sequence). The CDR3 is 15 amino acids. With 0 bases clipped from V and 3 bases from J, the junction kept 3 bases outside the gene matches. CDR3 amino acids: CASSLDRGFNQPQHF. The CDR3 DNA follows: TGTGCCAGCAGCTTGGACAGGGGCTTCAATCAGCCCCAGCATTTT.

This chain uses TRBV6-5 with TRBJ2-2; 8 nucleotides agree with TRBD1. V trimming: 2 bases; J trimming: 5 bases; junction bases outside the gene matches: 7. Germline V CDR1 and CDR2: MNHEY, SVGAGI. The CDR3 is made up of 16 amino acids. For the CDR3, the DNA is TGTGCCAGCAGTTACCGAACAGGGGGAAAGACCGGGGAGCTGTTTTTT. Protein: CASSYRTGGKTGELFF.

This chain joins TRBV9 and TRBJ2-7, with 8 bases aligning to TRBD2. Germline trimming cut 4 bases from V and 2 bases from J; bases unmatched to any gene: 8. Germline V gives CDR1 SGDLS, CDR2 YYNGEE. This CDR3 is 15 amino acids long. The CDR3 here is CASSYAAGGPYEQYF. CDR3 coding DNA: TGTGCCAGCAGCTACGCTGCGGGAGGCCCCTACGAGCAGTACTTC. Variable domain in full (rest from reference TRBV9 and TRBJ2-7): DSGVTQTPKHLITATGQRVTLRCSPRSGDLSVYWYQQSLDQGLQFLIQYYNGEERAKGNILERFSAQQFPDLHSELNLSSLELGDSALYFCASSYAAGGPYEQYFGPGTRLTVT.

The chain employs TRBV6-4 and TRBJ2-2, with 7 bases aligning to TRBD1. The V gene end was trimmed by 2 bases and the J gene end by 9 bases; junction bases not matched to a gene: 6. The germline CDR1 and CDR2 sequences are MRHNA and SNTAGT. The CDR3 sequence is 14 residues long. CDR3 in DNA: TGTGCCAGCAGTGACAAGGGGGCAACCAGGGAGCTGTTTTTT. Translation gives CASSDKGATRELFF.

As regards this clone: This CDR3 fails to terminate in the conserved phenylalanine or tryptophan, so it likely reflects a read error. Because the CDR3's place on the DNA is in doubt, the DNA is left out and the CDR3 is given as listed by TCRdb. CDR3 protein: CAWSVRPSGTLWI. The chain couples TRBV30 to TRBJ2-7; TRBD2 is taken as the D call from the table, unchecked against the DNA. The V gene's germline CDR1 is GTSNPN and CDR2 SVGIG (reference sequence). From its first to its last residue, the CDR3 has 13 amino acids.